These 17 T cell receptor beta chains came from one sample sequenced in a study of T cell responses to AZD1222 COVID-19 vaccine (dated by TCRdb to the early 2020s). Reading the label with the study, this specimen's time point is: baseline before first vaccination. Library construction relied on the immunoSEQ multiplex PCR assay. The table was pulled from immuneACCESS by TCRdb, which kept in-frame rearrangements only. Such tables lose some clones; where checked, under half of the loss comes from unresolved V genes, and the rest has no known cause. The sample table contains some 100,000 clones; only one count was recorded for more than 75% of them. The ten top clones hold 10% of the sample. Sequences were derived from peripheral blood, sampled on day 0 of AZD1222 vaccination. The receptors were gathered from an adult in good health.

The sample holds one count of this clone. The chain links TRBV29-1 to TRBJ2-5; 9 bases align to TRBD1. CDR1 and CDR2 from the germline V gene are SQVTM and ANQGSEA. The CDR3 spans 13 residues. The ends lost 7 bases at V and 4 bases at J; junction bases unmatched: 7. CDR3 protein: CSETPGQGETQYF. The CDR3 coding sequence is TGCAGCGAGACGCCGGGACAGGGAGAGACCCAGTACTTC.

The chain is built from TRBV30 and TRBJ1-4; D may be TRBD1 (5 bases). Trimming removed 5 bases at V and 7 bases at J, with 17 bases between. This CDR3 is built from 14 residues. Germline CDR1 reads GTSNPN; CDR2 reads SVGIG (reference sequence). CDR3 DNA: TGTGCCTGGGGGACCGGGGGAGGAAGTGAAAAACTGTTTTTT. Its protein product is CAWGTGGGSEKLFF.

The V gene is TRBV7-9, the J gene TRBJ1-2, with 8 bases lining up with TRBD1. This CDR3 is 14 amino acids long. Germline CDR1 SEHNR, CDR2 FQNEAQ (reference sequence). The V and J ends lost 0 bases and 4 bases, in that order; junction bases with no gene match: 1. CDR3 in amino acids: CASSLADRAYGYTF. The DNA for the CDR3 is TGTGCCAGCAGCTTAGCGGACAGGGCCTATGGCTACACCTTC.

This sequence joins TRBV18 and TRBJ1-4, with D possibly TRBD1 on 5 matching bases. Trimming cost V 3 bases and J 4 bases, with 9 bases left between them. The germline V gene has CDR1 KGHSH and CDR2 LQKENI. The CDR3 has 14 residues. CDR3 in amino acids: CASSPPGNNEKLFF. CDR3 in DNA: TGTGCCAGCTCACCGCCAGGGAATAATGAAAAACTGTTTTTT.

CDR3 sequence (DNA): TGCGCCAGCAGCCCCGGACAGGGGATGAACTATGGCTACACCTTC. Its translation: CASSPGQGMNYGYTF. The chain combines TRBV5-1 with TRBJ1-2, with TRBD1 identical over 9 bases. After removal of 4 bases from V and 2 bases from J, the junction contained 6 bases not matched to a gene. In germline, CDR1 is SGHRS, CDR2 YFSETQ. The CDR3 extends over 15 amino acids.

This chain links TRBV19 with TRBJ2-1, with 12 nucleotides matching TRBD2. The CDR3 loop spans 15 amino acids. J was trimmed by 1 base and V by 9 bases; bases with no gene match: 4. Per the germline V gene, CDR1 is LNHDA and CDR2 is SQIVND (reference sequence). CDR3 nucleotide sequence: TGTGCCAGCCGGACTAGCGGGACTTCCTACAATGAGCAGTTCTTC. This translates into CASRTSGTSYNEQFF.

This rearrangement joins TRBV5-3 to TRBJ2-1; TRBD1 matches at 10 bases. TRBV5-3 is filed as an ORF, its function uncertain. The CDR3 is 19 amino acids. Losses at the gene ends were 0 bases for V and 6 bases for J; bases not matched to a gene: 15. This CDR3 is CARSLAIHRDRGEGNEQFF. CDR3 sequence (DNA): TGTGCCAGAAGCTTGGCTATACACCGGGACAGGGGAGAAGGCAATGAGCAGTTCTTC.

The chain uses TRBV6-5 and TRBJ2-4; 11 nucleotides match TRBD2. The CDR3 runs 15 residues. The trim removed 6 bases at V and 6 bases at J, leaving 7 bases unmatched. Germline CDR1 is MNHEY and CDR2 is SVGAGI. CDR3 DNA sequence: TGTGCCAGCAGAATAGCGGGAGGGCCGGGAAACATTCAGTACTTC. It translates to CASRIAGGPGNIQYF.

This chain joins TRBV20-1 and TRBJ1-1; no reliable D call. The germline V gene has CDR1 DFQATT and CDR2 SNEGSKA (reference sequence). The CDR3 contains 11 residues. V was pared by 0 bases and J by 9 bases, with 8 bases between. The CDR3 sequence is CSARERYQAFF. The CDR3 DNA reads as TGCAGTGCTAGAGAGCGGTACCAAGCTTTCTTT.

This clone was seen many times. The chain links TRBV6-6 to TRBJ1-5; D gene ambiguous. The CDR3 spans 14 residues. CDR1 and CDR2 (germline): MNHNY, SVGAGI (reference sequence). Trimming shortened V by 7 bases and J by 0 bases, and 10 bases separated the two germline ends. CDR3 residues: CASNTGDSNQPQHF. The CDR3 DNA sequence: TGTGCCAGCAACACTGGTGATAGCAATCAGCCCCAGCATTTT.

The DNA of the CDR3 is TGTGCCAGCAGTTTCCTATACGAGCAGTACTTC. It yields the protein CASSFLYEQYF. The chain recombines TRBV28 with TRBJ2-7; D is unclear. This CDR3 region has 11 residues. CDR1 and CDR2 from the germline V gene are MDHEN and SYDVKM. V gave up 3 bases and J gave up 4 bases, with 4 bases separating them.

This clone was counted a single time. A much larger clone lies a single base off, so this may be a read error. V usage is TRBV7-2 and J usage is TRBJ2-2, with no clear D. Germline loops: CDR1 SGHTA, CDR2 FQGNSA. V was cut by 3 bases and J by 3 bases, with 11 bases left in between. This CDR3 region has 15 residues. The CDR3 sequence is CASSFKGKDTGELFF. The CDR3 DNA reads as TGTGCCAGCAGCTTCAAGGGTAAGGACACCGGGGAGCTGTTTTTT.

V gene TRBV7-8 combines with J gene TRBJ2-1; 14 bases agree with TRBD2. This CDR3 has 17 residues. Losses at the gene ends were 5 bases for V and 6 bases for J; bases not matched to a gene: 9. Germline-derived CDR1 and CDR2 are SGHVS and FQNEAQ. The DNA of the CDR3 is TGTGCCAGCAGCACCCGGACTAGCGGGAGGTTGTCCAATGAGCAGTTCTTC. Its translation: CASSTRTSGRLSNEQFF. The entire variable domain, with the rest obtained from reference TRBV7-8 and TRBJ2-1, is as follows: GAGVSQSPRYKVAKRGQDVALRCDPISGHVSLFWYQQALGQGPEFLTYFQNEAQLDKSGLPSDRFFAERPEGSVSTLKIQRTQQEDSAVYLCASSTRTSGRLSNEQFFGPGTRLTVL.

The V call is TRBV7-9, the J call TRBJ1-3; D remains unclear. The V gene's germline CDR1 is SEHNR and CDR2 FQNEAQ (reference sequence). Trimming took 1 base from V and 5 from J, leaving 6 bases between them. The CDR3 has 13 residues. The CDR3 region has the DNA TGTGCCAGCAGCTTAGTCCCCCGAAACACCATATATTTT. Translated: CASSLVPRNTIYF.

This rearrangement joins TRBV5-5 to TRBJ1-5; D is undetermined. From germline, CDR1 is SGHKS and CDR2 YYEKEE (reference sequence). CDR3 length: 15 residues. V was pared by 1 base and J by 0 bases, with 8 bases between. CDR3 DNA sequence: TGTGCCAGCAGCTTGAATAGGAATAGCAATCAGCCCCAGCATTTT. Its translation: CASSLNRNSNQPQHF.

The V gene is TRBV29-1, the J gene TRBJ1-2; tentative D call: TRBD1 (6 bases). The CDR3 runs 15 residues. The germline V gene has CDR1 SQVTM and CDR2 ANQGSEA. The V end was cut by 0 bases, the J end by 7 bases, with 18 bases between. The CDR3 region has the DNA TGCAGCGTTGAAGATCGGGGGACACTGTCAGCTGGCTACACCTTC. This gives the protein CSVEDRGTLSAGYTF.

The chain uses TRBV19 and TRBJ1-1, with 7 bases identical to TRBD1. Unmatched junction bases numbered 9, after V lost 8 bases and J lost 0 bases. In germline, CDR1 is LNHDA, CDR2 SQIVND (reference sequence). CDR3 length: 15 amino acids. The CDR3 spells CASGPRDSLNTEAFF. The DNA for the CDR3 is TGTGCCAGTGGACCTCGGGACAGTTTGAACACTGAAGCTTTCTTT.